This T cell receptor beta chain was sequenced in a study of T cell responses to AZD1222 COVID-19 vaccine. Study information: Second doses that came at about 4 or about 12 weeks were put together.

Overall study findings and caveats: No day 14 peak samples; only post-peak repertoires were characterized. Spike-wide coverage was observed for vaccine-associated CD4 TCRs, with dominant responses at 160-218 and 743-854.

Points on this clone: Its target is not known.

This CDR3 is 16 amino acids long. From germline, CDR1 is KGHSH and CDR2 LQKENI. V lost 3 bases and J lost 8; bases outside the gene matches: 9. Produced via immunoSEQ multiplex PCR; TCRdb's table is partial and in-frame only. Here the sample spans some 150,000 clones, approximately 90% being singletons. V gene TRBV18 combines with J gene TRBJ2-1; 11 bases map to TRBD2. The TCR was taken from an adult in good health. The sequencing used peripheral blood, collected on day 0 of AZD1222 vaccination. CDR3 nucleotides: TGTGCCAGCTCACCTACTACCGGGACTAGCGGCCATGAGCAGTTCTTC. Its protein product is CASSPTTGTSGHEQFF.